A single sample is the source of the 12 T cell receptor beta chains below, sequenced in a study of blood T cell repertoires in COVID-19. Using immunoSEQ multiplex PCR, the repertoire was profiled, and TCRdb retains in-frame clones only, with some absent. This table holds 350,000 to 450,000 clones, roughly 90% found once. Source material: peripheral blood. All receptors derive from a middle-aged man with acute or convalescent COVID-19.

The CDR3 region has the DNA TGTGCCAGCAGGCGAGGCGGGGACTCCTACGAGCAGTACTTC. It specifies CASRRGGDSYEQYF. The V call is TRBV6-5, the J call TRBJ2-7, with D possibly being TRBD2 (6 bases). The germline gives CDR1 MNHEY, CDR2 SVGAGI. The CDR3 is made up of 14 amino acids. Trimming took off 6 bases at V and 0 bases at J, with 12 bases between the two ends.

The V and J genes are TRBV27 and TRBJ1-6; D gene unclear. The CDR3 spans 13 residues. Germline V lookup: CDR1 MNHEY, CDR2 SMNVEV (reference sequence). The ends were cut back, 3 bases at V and 16 bases at J, with 16 bases in the middle. The CDR3 nucleotides read TGTGCCAGCAGTTTGGTGGTAGGAGGGCTTCTCCACTTT. Protein product: CASSLVVGGLLHF.

V gene TRBV10-2 combines with J gene TRBJ2-1, with 12 nucleotides matching TRBD1. The germline V gene has CDR1 WSHSY and CDR2 SAAADI. The CDR3 runs to 16 residues. V trimming: 3 bases; J trimming: 9 bases; junction bases outside the gene matches: 9. The CDR3 DNA reads as TGCGCCAGCAGTGACCAGAGGGACAGGGGGCGGACTGAGCAGTTCTTC. The encoded protein is CASSDQRDRGRTEQFF.

The chain uses TRBV6-6 and TRBJ2-7, with 11 nucleotides matching TRBD2. The CDR3 is made up of 15 amino acids. The germline gives CDR1 MNHNY, CDR2 SVGAGI (reference sequence). The J segment lost 0 bases and the V segment lost 5 bases, leaving 3 bases of the junction unmatched. The CDR3, as DNA: TGTGCCAGCAGTACTAGCGGGGGCCACTCCTACGAGCAGTACTTC. Encoded protein: CASSTSGGHSYEQYF.

This chain connects TRBV28 to TRBJ1-2; 7 bases align to TRBD1. With V trimmed by 5 bases and J by 3 bases, 6 bases remained unmatched. The germline V gene encodes CDR1 MDHEN and CDR2 SYDVKM. The CDR3 sequence is 14 residues long. This CDR3 reads CASSISGTDYGYTF. The CDR3, as DNA: TGTGCCAGCAGTATTTCAGGGACAGACTATGGCTACACCTTC.

V is TRBV11-2 and J is TRBJ2-5; perhaps TRBD1 as D (6 bases). Trimming took off 5 bases at V and 2 bases at J, with 18 bases between the two ends. The germline V gene encodes CDR1 SGHAT and CDR2 FQNNGV. The CDR3 length is 16 residues. The DNA for the CDR3 is TGTGCCAGCAGCCTGCGTCGTCGGGACAAACAAGAGACCCAGTACTTC. It is translated as CASSLRRRDKQETQYF.

V is TRBV9 and J is TRBJ2-7, with unresolved D. Germline CDR1 reads SGDLS; CDR2 reads YYNGEE. The V end was cut by 2 bases, the J end by 0 bases, with 12 bases between. The CDR3 has 15 residues. Here the CDR3 DNA reads TGTGCCAGCAGCGTTACAGATTCCTACTCCTACGAGCAGTACTTC. Translation: CASSVTDSYSYEQYF.

The genes are TRBV5-1 and TRBJ2-6; TRBD1 matches 11 bases. Losses at the gene ends were 3 bases for V and 2 bases for J; bases not matched to a gene: 1. This CDR3 contains 16 residues. From germline, CDR1 is SGHRS and CDR2 YFSETQ. In nucleotides, the CDR3 is TGCGCCAGCAGCTGGACAGGGGGCGCTGGGGCCAACGTCCTGACTTTC. Translation: CASSWTGGAGANVLTF.

The DNA for the CDR3 is TGCGCCAGCAGTGATACGGCGGGCCCTAACTCCTACAATGAGCAGTTCTTC. Translation: CASSDTAGPNSYNEQFF. The V call is TRBV10-1, the J call TRBJ2-1, with D possibly being TRBD2 (5 bases). V was clipped by 3 bases and J by 0 bases, with 15 bases between them. The germline V gene encodes CDR1 WNHNN and CDR2 SYGVQD (reference sequence). The CDR3 runs 17 residues.

V and J are TRBV2 and TRBJ1-2; 7 positions match TRBD1. The CDR3 spans 12 residues. The germline gives CDR1 SNHLY, CDR2 FYNNEI. J was trimmed by 5 bases and V by 8 bases; bases with no gene match: 5. The CDR3 protein is CASSGTEYGYTF. The CDR3 DNA reads as TGTGCCAGCTCTGGGACAGAGTATGGCTACACCTTC.

The CDR3 reads CASSPQTGPPNEQFF. In nucleotides, the CDR3 is TGTGCCAGCAGCCCCCAGACAGGGCCCCCCAATGAGCAGTTCTTC. The chain recombines TRBV5-4 with TRBJ2-1; TRBD1 matches at 7 bases. This CDR3 is 15 amino acids long. CDR1 and CDR2 (germline): SGHNT, YYREEE (reference sequence). The V and J ends lost 4 bases and 6 bases, in that order; junction bases with no gene match: 10.

The rearrangement links TRBV6-1 to TRBJ1-6; no clear D gene. CDR1 is MNHNS, CDR2 SASEGT, per germline. The CDR3 is made up of 16 amino acids. V was pared by 1 base and J by 12 bases, with 19 bases between. The CDR3 loop reads CASSEVLVLAGGPLHF. The CDR3, as DNA: TGTGCCAGCAGTGAAGTTTTAGTACTGGCTGGAGGACCCCTCCACTTT.